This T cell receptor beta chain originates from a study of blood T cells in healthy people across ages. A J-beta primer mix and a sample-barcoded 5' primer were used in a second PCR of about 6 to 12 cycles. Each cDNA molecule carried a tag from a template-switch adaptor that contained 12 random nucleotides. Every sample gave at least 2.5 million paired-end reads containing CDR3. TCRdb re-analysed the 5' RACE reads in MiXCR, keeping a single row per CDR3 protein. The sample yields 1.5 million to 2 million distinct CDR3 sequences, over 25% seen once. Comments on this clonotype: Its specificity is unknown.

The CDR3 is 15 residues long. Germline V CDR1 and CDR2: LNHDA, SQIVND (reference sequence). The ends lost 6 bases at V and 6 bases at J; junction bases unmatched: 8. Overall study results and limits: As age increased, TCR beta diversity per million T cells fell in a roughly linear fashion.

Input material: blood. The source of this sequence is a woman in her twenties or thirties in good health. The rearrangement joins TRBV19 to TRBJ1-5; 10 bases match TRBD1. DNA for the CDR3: TGTGCCAGTAGGGTGACAGGGGGCGGAGGTCAGCCCCAGCATTTT. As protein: CASRVTGGGGQPQHF. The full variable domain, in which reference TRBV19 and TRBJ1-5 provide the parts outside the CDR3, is DGGITQSPKYLFRKEGQNVTLSCEQNLNHDAMYWYRQDPGQGLRLIYYSQIVNDFQKGDIAEGYSVSREKKESFPLTVTSAQKNPTAFYLCASRVTGGGGQPQHFGDGTRLSIL.